A selection of T cell receptor beta chains follows, all from one sample in a study of cytotoxic CD8 clonotypes in ibrutinib-treated CLL. Repertoires were generated with immunoSEQ multiplex PCR, while TCRdb's copy carries only in-frame clones and drops some. The sample contains over 130,000 clones, approximately 80% of which appear only once. The sample was PBMCs, taken after 36 months of ibrutinib treatment. Receptor source: a human donor with chronic lymphocytic leukemia. Each CDR3 is given without its conserved first and last residue. Each record gives: CDR3 length, V gene, J gene, clone size, CDR3 protein. Where a row states a size, it is once, few, many or the class of an expanded clone; other rows omit it.

>12|TRBV7-2|TRBJ1-6|.
ASRWTGGNSPLH
>10|TRBV18|TRBJ2-3|.
ASSQRADTQY
>13|TRBV7-9|TRBJ1-2|.
ASSLAGTGNYGYT
>11|TRBV7-3|TRBJ1-1|.
ASSSTMAAEAF
>15|TRBV5-1|TRBJ1-2|.
ASSLGTGGAVSDGYT
>14|TRBV7-2|TRBJ2-1|.
ASSLSQGFFYNEQF
>12|TRBV6-1|TRBJ1-5|once
ASSEIRGNQPQH
>12|TRBV10-3|TRBJ2-3|.
AISQRDNTDTQY
>12|TRBV30|TRBJ1-3|.
AWSEKVSGNTIY
>14|TRBV5-6|TRBJ1-2|.
ASSFFRPGGSYGYT
>12|TRBV4-2|TRBJ2-7|.
ASSQEWEGRVQY
>12|TRBV28|TRBJ2-2|.
ASQGHENTGELF
>13|TRBV18|TRBJ1-5|.
ASSPGQGAHQPQH
>13|TRBV6-1|TRBJ1-5|.
ASLPTGGSNQPQH
>10|TRBV10-3|TRBJ1-3|.
AMAGAGNTIY
>14|TRBV4-1|TRBJ1-3|few
ASSRGRASSGNTIY
>15|TRBV4-1|TRBJ2-1|.
ASSQGKARDAHNEQF
>14|TRBV10-1|TRBJ1-2|.
ASSESGDPPIYGYT
>14|TRBV4-1|TRBJ2-1|.
ASSQGTSGGGNEQF
>14|TRBV19|TRBJ1-2|.
ASSIGTRGQIYGYT
>13|TRBV19|TRBJ2-1|.
ASSIPGLTNNEQF
>8|TRBV7-9|TRBJ1-1|once
ASKGTEAF
>14|TRBV30|TRBJ2-5|.
AWSVGTSGGKETQY
>13|TRBV19|TRBJ1-2|.
ASSVDRGLNYGYT
>10|TRBV4-1|TRBJ2-3|.
ASSLGSEGQY
>11|TRBV5-1|TRBJ2-7|.
ASREGAGYEQY
>15|TRBV5-4|TRBJ2-7|.
ASSPFMPSTPSYEQY
>13|TRBV9|TRBJ2-1|.
ASSLGQGSYNEQF
>13|TRBV4-1|TRBJ1-4|few
ASSRLRGFGEKLF
>12|TRBV29-1|TRBJ1-1|once
SVVALSINTEAF